The 30 T cell receptor beta chains below all came from one sample that was sequenced in a study of Ad26.COV2.S vaccination and SARS-CoV-2 variants. This table comes from immunoSEQ multiplex PCR, and its TCRdb copy is limited to in-frame clones, with some not included. This table has hundreds of thousands of clones, more than 70% appearing once. Stated treatment: over 15 received Ad26.COV2.S at low or high dose, single or two shots; roughly 5 received placebo; per-sample allocation not given. The study sampled participants on day 63 after the first vaccine or placebo injection. The sample here was peripheral blood, taken in a trial of Ad26.COV2.S vaccine versus placebo. Receptors were obtained from a person between 18 and 65 years old who received the Ad26.COV2.S COVID-19 vaccine or a placebo.

The gene calls are TRBV2 and TRBJ1-1, with unresolved D. The V gene lost 2 bases and the J gene lost 1 base, with 11 bases spanning the gap. This CDR3 has 15 residues. Germline V gene lookup returns CDR1 SNHLY and CDR2 FYNNEI. Here the CDR3 DNA reads TGTGCCAGCAGTGAATTACGGCTCTGGAACACTGAAGCTTTCTTT. Amino acid sequence: CASSELRLWNTEAFF.

The chain is built from TRBV5-4 and TRBJ1-3; D uncertain. The germline gives CDR1 SGHNT, CDR2 YYREEE (reference sequence). The CDR3 spans 13 residues. V was pared by 1 base and J by 4 bases, with 6 bases between. In DNA form, the CDR3 reads TGTGCCAGCAGCTTGTACGCGGGAAACACCATATATTTT. Its protein is CASSLYAGNTIYF.

This chain joins TRBV6-6 and TRBJ1-5; D not certain. The V gene lost 4 bases and the J gene lost 6 bases, with 7 bases spanning the gap. The CDR3 consists of 12 residues. Germline CDR1 reads MNHNY; CDR2 reads SVGAGI (reference sequence). CDR3: CASSSTAQPQHF. The CDR3 DNA reads TGTGCCAGCAGTTCTACCGCTCAGCCCCAGCATTTT.

The chain is built from TRBV2 and TRBJ2-7; 7 bases are a match to TRBD1. CDR3 length equals 13 residues. Germline V gene sequence: CDR1 SNHLY, CDR2 FYNNEI. V lost 6 bases and J lost 5; bases outside the gene matches: 7. The CDR3 bases are TGTGCCAGCAGCCAAGACAGGGTCGACGAGCAGTACTTC. It yields the protein CASSQDRVDEQYF.

V usage is TRBV30 and J usage is TRBJ1-6; D call uncertain. V lost 6 bases, J lost 6 bases, and 12 bases lay in between. The CDR3 is 13 residues long. The germline V gene encodes CDR1 GTSNPN and CDR2 SVGIG (reference sequence). The CDR3 region is CACADGLNSPLHF. CDR3 nucleotides: TGTGCCTGCGCAGACGGACTTAATTCACCCCTCCACTTT.

CDR3 DNA: TGTGCCAGCAGCTTAGTTCGTGGGGCAACAGATACGCAGTATTTT. Residues: CASSLVRGATDTQYF. The chain carries TRBV7-8 and TRBJ2-3; perhaps TRBD1 as D (5 bases). The V and J ends lost 1 base and 3 bases respectively, with 11 bases between them. The germline V gene has CDR1 SGHVS and CDR2 FQNEAQ. This CDR3 region has 15 residues.

The V gene is TRBV5-1, the J gene TRBJ1-1, with a tentative D call TRBD1 (6 bases). V lost 4 bases and J 8 bases, leaving 21 bases between the germline ends. CDR1 and CDR2 (germline): SGHRS, YFSETQ. This CDR3 contains 15 residues. The CDR3 sequence is CASSPNPLQGREAFF. The CDR3, as DNA: TGCGCCAGCAGCCCAAACCCCCTACAGGGCCGAGAAGCTTTCTTT.

V gene TRBV19 combines with J gene TRBJ2-1; 12 nucleotides agree with TRBD2. The CDR3 covers 18 residues. Trimming took 1 base from V and 2 from J; bases not matched to a gene: 6. Germline V lookup: CDR1 LNHDA, CDR2 SQIVND (reference sequence). CDR3 DNA: TGTGCCAGTAGTATAGGCCCTAGCGGGAGGGCCGCCTACAATGAGCAGTTCTTC. Translated, it gives CASSIGPSGRAAYNEQFF.

The genes are TRBV7-2 and TRBJ1-5, with a possible D match to TRBD1 (5 bases). The CDR3 runs 14 residues. Trimming left V 1 base short and J 7 bases short, with 11 bases between. Germline lookup yields CDR1 SGHTA and CDR2 FQGNSA. The CDR3 here is CASSLGQGMQPQHF. The DNA for the CDR3 is TGTGCCAGCAGCTTAGGGCAGGGCATGCAGCCCCAGCATTTT.

In regard to this clone: The junction and the germline gene differ at one end; a read error may be behind it. The chain has TRBV6-5 and TRBJ2-2, with D perhaps TRBD1 (6 bases). This CDR3 has 14 amino acids. Germline lookup yields CDR1 MNHEY and CDR2 SVGAGI. The CDR3 nucleotides are TGTGCCAGCACTTACAGGGAGAACACCGGGGAGCTGTTTTTT. This codes for CASTYRENTGELFF.

This chain links TRBV5-8 with TRBJ2-2; D remains unclear. The V gene's germline CDR1 is SGHTS and CDR2 YDEGEE. V lost 1 base and J lost 5, with 9 bases in between. The CDR3 totals 14 residues. Here the CDR3 reads CASSLIPGTGELFF. DNA for the CDR3: TGTGCCAGCAGCTTGATTCCTGGGACCGGGGAGCTGTTTTTT. The full variable domain, rest sourced from reference TRBV5-8 and TRBJ2-2, is EAGVTQSPTHLIKTRGQQATLRCSPISGHTSVYWYQQALGLGLQFLLWYDEGEERNRGNFPPRFSGRQFPNYSSELNVNALELEDSALYLCASSLIPGTGELFFGEGSRLTVL.

V and J are TRBV2 and TRBJ2-2, with TRBD2 matching 8 bases. The CDR3 has 15 amino acids. Germline V CDR1 and CDR2: SNHLY, FYNNEI. V gave up 7 bases and J gave up 3 bases; unmatched junction bases: 7. In DNA, the CDR3 is TGTGCCAGCAATCCCCCTAGCGGGTACACCGGGGAGCTGTTTTTT. It translates to CASNPPSGYTGELFF. Complete variable domain (other parts from reference TRBV2 and TRBJ2-2): EPEVTQTPSHQVTQMGQEVILRCVPISNHLYFYWYRQILGQKVEFLVSFYNNEISEKSEIFDDQFSVERPDGSNFTLKIRSTKLEDSAMYFCASNPPSGYTGELFFGEGSRLTVL.

This sequence joins TRBV24-1 and TRBJ1-1; TRBD1 is a possible D gene (6 bases). The CDR3 covers 13 residues. Germline CDR1 KGHDR, CDR2 SFDVKD. V gave up 4 bases and J gave up 5 bases, with 10 bases separating them. The CDR3 protein is CATSDHRATEAFF. The CDR3 DNA follows: TGTGCCACCAGTGACCACAGGGCAACTGAAGCTTTCTTT.

This sequence joins TRBV11-2 and TRBJ2-2; D possibly matches TRBD1 or TRBD2 (5 bases each). Germline CDR1 is SGHAT and CDR2 is FQNNGV. This CDR3 is built from 12 residues. The V end was cut by 5 bases, the J end by 6 bases, with 7 bases between. CDR3 sequence (DNA): TGTGCCAGCAGCCGGGACGCCGGGGAGCTGTTTTTT. It specifies CASSRDAGELFF.

The rearrangement uses TRBV11-2 and TRBJ2-2; possible D gene TRBD2, 6 bases. V lost 1 base to trimming and J lost 3 bases, with 6 bases between them. Germline CDR1 reads SGHAT; CDR2 reads FQNNGV. The CDR3 covers 14 residues. The CDR3 nucleotides are TGTGCCAGCAGCTTAGGGGACTACACCGGGGAGCTGTTTTTT. Residues: CASSLGDYTGELFF.

This rearrangement joins TRBV9 to TRBJ1-6, with D possibly being TRBD1 (6 bases). Germline V lookup: CDR1 SGDLS, CDR2 YYNGEE. The germline V and J ends were trimmed by 2 bases and 6 bases, with 12 bases remaining between them. This CDR3 has 15 residues. The CDR3 here is CASSVAQDSNSPLHF. The CDR3 coding sequence is TGTGCCAGCAGCGTCGCCCAGGACAGTAATTCACCCCTCCACTTT. Together with reference TRBV9 and TRBJ1-6, the CDR3 gives the full variable domain: DSGVTQTPKHLITATGQRVTLRCSPRSGDLSVYWYQQSLDQGLQFLIQYYNGEERAKGNILERFSAQQFPDLHSELNLSSLELGDSALYFCASSVAQDSNSPLHFGNGTRLTVT.

The chain employs TRBV7-2 and TRBJ1-3; D is perhaps TRBD1 (5 bases). V lost 1 base, J lost 3 bases, and 10 bases lay in between. The CDR3 sequence is 15 residues long. Germline lookup yields CDR1 SGHTA and CDR2 FQGNSA. CDR3 bases: TGTGCCAGCAGCTTAGATACAGGCTTTGGAAACACCATATATTTT. Protein: CASSLDTGFGNTIYF. The whole variable domain, remainder taken from reference TRBV7-2 and TRBJ1-3, is GAGVSQSPSNKVTEKGKDVELRCDPISGHTALYWYRQSLGQGLEFLIYFQGNSAPDKSGLPSDRFSAERTGGSVSTLTIQRTQQEDSAVYLCASSLDTGFGNTIYFGEGSWLTVV.

The rearrangement joins TRBV7-8 to TRBJ2-1; 7 bases are shared with TRBD1. Germline V CDR1 and CDR2: SGHVS, FQNEAQ. This CDR3 comprises 15 residues. J lost 7 bases, V lost 1 base, and 7 bases had no gene match. CDR3 bases: TGTGCCAGCAGCTTAGGGAAGGGGGCAAGGAATGAGCAGTTCTTC. The encoded protein is CASSLGKGARNEQFF.

The CDR3 sequence is CASSPDGGAQGYTF. As DNA, the CDR3 is TGCGCCAGCAGCCCCGACGGGGGGGCCCAGGGCTACACCTTC. The J gene is TRBJ1-2, the V gene TRBV5-1, with a possible D match to TRBD1 (6 bases). Trimming took off 4 bases at V and 8 bases at J, with 18 bases between the two ends. Per the germline V gene, CDR1 is SGHRS and CDR2 is YFSETQ. This CDR3 contains 14 residues.

The chain recombines TRBV30 with TRBJ1-2; D gene uncertain. This CDR3 contains 13 residues. V was clipped by 4 bases and J by 2 bases, with 11 bases between them. Germline V gives CDR1 GTSNPN, CDR2 SVGIG (reference sequence). As DNA, the CDR3 is TGTGCCTGGATGGGCCCCCCCAACTATGGCTACACCTTC. Protein product: CAWMGPPNYGYTF.

The chain has TRBV6-5 and TRBJ2-1; D possibly corresponds to TRBD1 (6 bases). This CDR3 is built from 16 residues. V was trimmed by 0 bases and J by 5 bases, leaving 14 bases between them. CDR1 and CDR2 (germline): MNHEY, SVGAGI. CDR3 sequence: CASSYSGAAGHNEQFF. In DNA form, the CDR3 reads TGTGCCAGCAGTTACTCGGGGGCGGCTGGCCACAATGAGCAGTTCTTC.

V gene TRBV5-6 combines with J gene TRBJ2-7; tentatively, D is TRBD2 (6 bases). CDR3 length equals 15 residues. Germline values: CDR1 SGHDT, CDR2 YYEEEE. V was cut by 2 bases and J by 0 bases, with 12 bases left in between. The CDR3 DNA is TGTGCCAGCAGCTTCAAGGGGACTTACTCCTACGAGCAGTACTTC. Translated, it gives CASSFKGTYSYEQYF. Supplemented by reference TRBV5-6 and TRBJ2-7, the full variable domain reads DAGVTQSPTHLIKTRGQQVTLRCSPKSGHDTVSWYQQALGQGPQFIFQYYEEEERQRGNFPDRFSGHQFPNYSSELNVNALLLGDSALYLCASSFKGTYSYEQYFGPGTRLTVT.

The chain carries TRBV30 and TRBJ2-1; TRBD2 aligns across 10 bases. The CDR3 spans 15 residues. The V gene end was trimmed by 2 bases and the J gene end by 5 bases; junction bases not matched to a gene: 6. CDR1 GTSNPN and CDR2 SVGIG come from the germline V gene (reference sequence). The CDR3 here is CAWSTYSGRHNEQFF. DNA of the CDR3: TGTGCCTGGAGTACATATAGCGGGAGGCACAATGAGCAGTTCTTC.

The gene calls are TRBV3-1 (or the pseudogene TRBV3-2) and TRBJ1-6; D gene unclear. The CDR3 is 14 residues long. Trimming pared 1 base from V and 4 bases from J, leaving 5 bases between. Germline V gene data show CDR1 as LGHDT and CDR2 as YNNKEL (reference sequence). CDR3 DNA sequence: TGTGCCAGCAGCCAAGTAGGGTATAATTCACCCCTCCACTTT. This sequence encodes CASSQVGYNSPLHF.

The chain joins TRBV7-9 to TRBJ2-7; D is perhaps TRBD1 or TRBD2 (5 bases each). The CDR3 runs to 15 residues. V was shortened by 2 bases and J by 5 bases, with 16 bases between the two germline ends. Germline V gene lookup returns CDR1 SEHNR and CDR2 FQNEAQ (reference sequence). CDR3 bases: TGTGCCAGCAGCTTACGGACCGGGATCAGGGACGAGCAGTACTTC. Translating gives CASSLRTGIRDEQYF.

The chain recombines TRBV2 with TRBJ1-2; D is ambiguous. The germline V gene encodes CDR1 SNHLY and CDR2 FYNNEI. This CDR3 has 15 residues. Trimming removed 6 bases at V and 4 bases at J, with 18 bases between. The CDR3 sequence: CASRVTYATAYGYTF. The CDR3 coding sequence is TGTGCCAGCAGAGTAACGTATGCGACGGCCTATGGCTACACCTTC.

This clone has just one count. The chain joins TRBV21-1 to TRBJ2-6; TRBD2 is the table's D call, not checked against the DNA. TRBV21-1 is tagged as a pseudogene. The CDR3 is 13 residues long. The CDR3, as DNA: TGTGCCAGCAGTTACTCTGGGGCCAACGTCCTGACTTTC. Translated: CASSYSGANVLTF.

This clone turned up a few times. V is TRBV11-1 and J is TRBJ2-7; perhaps TRBD1 as D (5 bases). The V end lost 5 bases, the J end lost 4 bases, and 18 bases lay between the germline ends. CDR3 length: 15 residues. CDR1 SGHAT and CDR2 FQDESV come from the germline V gene (reference sequence). CDR3 bases: TGTGCCAGCAGCAATGGTGGTCCAGGGAATTACGAGCAGTACTTC. It encodes CASSNGGPGNYEQYF.

This CDR3 is CASTQGVSSYNEQFF. CDR3 sequence (DNA): TGTGCCAGCACCCAGGGCGTAAGCTCCTACAATGAGCAGTTCTTC. V usage is TRBV9 and J usage is TRBJ2-1; D possibly corresponds to TRBD1 (5 bases). Deletions cut 6 bases from V and 0 bases from J, with 13 bases between. Germline CDR1 SGDLS, CDR2 YYNGEE. The CDR3 has 15 residues.

CDR3 in DNA: TGTGCCACCCGACCGCTCTCCCCCTATAGCAATCAGCCCCAGCATTTT. This translates into CATRPLSPYSNQPQHF. The chain uses TRBV6-4 and TRBJ1-5; D is unresolved. V was pared by 10 bases and J by 0 bases, with 19 bases between. The CDR3 contains 16 residues. Germline-derived CDR1 and CDR2 are MRHNA and SNTAGT.